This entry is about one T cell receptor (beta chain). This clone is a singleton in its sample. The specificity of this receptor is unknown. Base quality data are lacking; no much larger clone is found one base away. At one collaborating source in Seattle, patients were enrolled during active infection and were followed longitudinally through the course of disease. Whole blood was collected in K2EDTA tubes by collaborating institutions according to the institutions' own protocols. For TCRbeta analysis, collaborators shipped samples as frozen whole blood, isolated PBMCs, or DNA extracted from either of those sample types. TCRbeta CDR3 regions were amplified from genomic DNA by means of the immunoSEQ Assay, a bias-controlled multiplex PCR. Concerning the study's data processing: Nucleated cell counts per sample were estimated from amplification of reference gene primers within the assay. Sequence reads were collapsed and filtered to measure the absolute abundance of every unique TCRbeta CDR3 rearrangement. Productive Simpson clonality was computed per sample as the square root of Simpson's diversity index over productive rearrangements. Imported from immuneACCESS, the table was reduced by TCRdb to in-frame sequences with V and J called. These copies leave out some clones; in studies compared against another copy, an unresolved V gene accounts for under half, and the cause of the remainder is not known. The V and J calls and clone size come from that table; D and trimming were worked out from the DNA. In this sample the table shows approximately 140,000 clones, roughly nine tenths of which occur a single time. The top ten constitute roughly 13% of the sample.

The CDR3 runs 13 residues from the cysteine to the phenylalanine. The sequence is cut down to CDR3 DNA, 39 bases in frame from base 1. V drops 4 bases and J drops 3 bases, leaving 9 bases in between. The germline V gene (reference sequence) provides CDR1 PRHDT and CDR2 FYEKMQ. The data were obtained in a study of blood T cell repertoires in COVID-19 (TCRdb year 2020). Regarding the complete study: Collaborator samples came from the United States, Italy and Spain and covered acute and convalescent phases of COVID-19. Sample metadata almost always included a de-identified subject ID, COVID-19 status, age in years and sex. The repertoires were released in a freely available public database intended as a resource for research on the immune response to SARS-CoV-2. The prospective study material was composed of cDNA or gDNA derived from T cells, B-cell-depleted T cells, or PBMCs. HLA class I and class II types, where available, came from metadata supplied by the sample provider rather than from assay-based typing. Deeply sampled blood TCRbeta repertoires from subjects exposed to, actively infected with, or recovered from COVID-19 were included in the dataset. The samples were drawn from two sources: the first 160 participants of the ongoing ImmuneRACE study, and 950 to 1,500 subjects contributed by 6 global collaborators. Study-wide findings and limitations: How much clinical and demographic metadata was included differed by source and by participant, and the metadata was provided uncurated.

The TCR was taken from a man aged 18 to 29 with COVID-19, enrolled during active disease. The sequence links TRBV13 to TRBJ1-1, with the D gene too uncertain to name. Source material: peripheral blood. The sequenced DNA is TGTGCCAGCAGCTCCCGAGTGGACACTGAAGCTTTCTTT. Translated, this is CASSSRVDTEAFF.